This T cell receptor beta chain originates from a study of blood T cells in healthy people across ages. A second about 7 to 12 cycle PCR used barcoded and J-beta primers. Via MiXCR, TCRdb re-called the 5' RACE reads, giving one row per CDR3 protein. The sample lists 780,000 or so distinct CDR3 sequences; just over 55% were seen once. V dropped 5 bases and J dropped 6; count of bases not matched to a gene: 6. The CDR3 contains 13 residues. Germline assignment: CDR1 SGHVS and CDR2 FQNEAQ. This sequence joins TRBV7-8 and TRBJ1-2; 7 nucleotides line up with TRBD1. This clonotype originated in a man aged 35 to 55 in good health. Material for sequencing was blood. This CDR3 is CASSPQGQHGYTF. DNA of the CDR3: TGTGCCAGCAGCCCACAGGGGCAGCATGGCTACACCTTC.